The clone carrying this TCR beta chain appeared a few times. The data were taken from a study of blood T cell repertoires in COVID-19. Clones were read by immunoSEQ multiplex PCR, and TCRdb kept only the in-frame ones, dropping some. Counted here are around 230,000 clones, approximately 90% occurring once; the ten biggest clones make up over 9%. The sample comprised PBMCs or T cells enriched from blood (not recorded which). The receptor was isolated from a young man with acute COVID-19.

The chain's CDR3 is CASSQDLQGVYNEQFF. The CDR3 DNA reads as TGCGCCAGCAGCCAAGATTTACAGGGGGTCTACAATGAGCAGTTCTTC. The V gene is TRBV4-3, the J gene TRBJ2-1, with TRBD1 identical over 8 bases. V was clipped by 0 bases and J by 3 bases; unmatched bases: 4. The germline gives CDR1 LGHNA, CDR2 YSLEER. CDR3 length: 16 amino acids.